Below are 12 T cell receptor beta chains sequenced from a single sample in a study of blood T cell repertoires in COVID-19. TCRdb's copy holds only in-frame clones and misses some; the assay was immunoSEQ multiplex PCR. Of roughly 55,000 clones in the sample, around 83% were seen once. The sequenced material came from peripheral blood. Receptors originate from a woman between 55 and 75 years old with acute or convalescent COVID-19.

The V gene is TRBV7-3, the J gene TRBJ2-1; TRBD2 is a possible D gene (6 bases). The length of the CDR3 is 15 residues. Germline CDR1 and CDR2: SGHTA and FQGTGA. The V gene lost 2 bases and the J gene lost 5 bases, with 13 bases spanning the gap. The chain's CDR3 is CASSLGGKRDNEQFF. CDR3 sequence (DNA): TGTGCCAGCAGCTTAGGGGGGAAGAGGGACAATGAGCAGTTCTTC.

V is TRBV28 and J is TRBJ2-1; TRBD2 agrees at 7 bases. This CDR3 has 15 amino acids. Germline trimming cut 1 base from V and 6 bases from J; bases unmatched to any gene: 6. Germline V gene sequence: CDR1 MDHEN, CDR2 SYDVKM. The CDR3 bases are TGTGCCAGCAGTTTATTCGGGAGGACCCCCAATGAGCAGTTCTTC. It is translated as CASSLFGRTPNEQFF.

The CDR3 region has the DNA TGTGCCAGCAGCTTAGGGAGGGACAGCCGGGCAAGTGGCTACACCTTC. This translates into CASSLGRDSRASGYTF. This chain links TRBV7-8 with TRBJ1-2, with 7 bases aligning to TRBD1. CDR1 is SGHVS and CDR2 is FQNEAQ in the germline V gene. The trim removed 1 base at V and 7 bases at J, leaving 12 bases unmatched. The CDR3 is 16 amino acids.

This chain joins TRBV18 and TRBJ1-1, with D unclear. This CDR3 contains 18 residues. CDR1 and CDR2 from the germline V gene are KGHSH and LQKENI. V gave up 3 bases and J gave up 1 base, with 21 bases separating them. The CDR3 DNA reads as TGTGCCAGCTCACCGGCTATCGGACGCTCGAGGGCGAACACTGAAGCTTTCTTT. This translates into CASSPAIGRSRANTEAFF.

This chain joins TRBV24-1 and TRBJ1-4; TRBD1 aligns across 8 bases. Germline assignment: CDR1 KGHDR and CDR2 SFDVKD. The length of the CDR3 is 16 residues. The V and J ends lost 4 bases and 5 bases, in that order; junction bases with no gene match: 8. This CDR3 reads CATSEGSRGRNEKLFF. As DNA, the CDR3 is TGTGCCACCAGTGAGGGCAGCAGGGGGCGAAATGAAAAACTGTTTTTT.

The chain recombines TRBV3-1 (or the pseudogene TRBV3-2) with TRBJ1-6; no definite D call. CDR1 LGHDT and CDR2 YNNKEL come from the germline V gene (reference sequence). The CDR3 extends over 16 amino acids. V was cut by 2 bases and J by 6 bases, with 14 bases left in between. CDR3 protein: CASSQTSGSVNSPLHF. CDR3 DNA sequence: TGTGCCAGCAGCCAAACTTCGGGGTCGGTTAATTCACCCCTCCACTTT.

The V call is TRBV29-1, the J call TRBJ1-2, with D possibly matching TRBD1 (5 bases). The ends were cut back, 4 bases at V and 6 bases at J, with 6 bases in the middle. Germline lookup yields CDR1 SQVTM and CDR2 ANQGSEA. The CDR3 has 10 residues. The CDR3 here is CSVGGDGYTF. The CDR3 DNA sequence: TGCAGCGTTGGGGGGGATGGCTACACCTTC.

The J gene is TRBJ1-2, the V gene TRBV19, with D hard to call. CDR3 length: 12 residues. The V gene's germline CDR1 is LNHDA and CDR2 SQIVND (reference sequence). The ends were cut back, 4 bases at V and 14 bases at J, with 17 bases in the middle. This CDR3 reads CASSTSFASSTF. The CDR3 region has the DNA TGTGCCAGTAGTACTTCATTCGCGTCAAGTACCTTC.

V usage is TRBV18 and J usage is TRBJ1-5; D is uncertain. Germline loops: CDR1 KGHSH, CDR2 LQKENI. V was shortened by 6 bases and J by 0 bases, with 6 bases between the two germline ends. CDR3 size: 13 residues. This CDR3 is CASSGDSNQPQHF. CDR3 DNA: TGTGCCAGCTCCGGAGATAGCAATCAGCCCCAGCATTTT.

The chain combines TRBV11-1 with TRBJ1-1; D remains ambiguous. Deletions cut 0 bases from V and 3 bases from J, with 5 bases between. Germline assignment: CDR1 SGHAT and CDR2 FQDESV (reference sequence). CDR3 size: 13 residues. The CDR3 region has the DNA TGTGCCAGCAGCTTAGCCAGCGACACTGAAGCTTTCTTT. Its protein is CASSLASDTEAFF.

V gene TRBV18 combines with J gene TRBJ1-1; D is uncertain. Germline CDR1 reads KGHSH; CDR2 reads LQKENI. V lost 3 bases, J lost 0 bases, and 8 bases lay in between. The CDR3 length is 14 residues. The CDR3, as DNA: TGTGCCAGCTCACCCACTTCGATGAACACTGAAGCTTTCTTT. Translating gives CASSPTSMNTEAFF.

The chain is built from TRBV6-1 and TRBJ1-1; the D gene is possibly TRBD1 (5 bases). V lost 3 bases and J lost 3, with 11 bases in between. The germline CDR1 and CDR2 sequences are MNHNS and SASEGT. The CDR3 has 14 residues. The CDR3 here is CASSEVQGYTEAFF. CDR3 DNA sequence: TGTGCCAGCAGTGAGGTTCAGGGTTACACTGAAGCTTTCTTT.